These 25 T cell receptor beta chains were sequenced from one sample in a study of blood T cell repertoires in COVID-19 (dated by TCRdb to the early 2020s). Receptors were amplified or captured by the immunoSEQ multiplex PCR assay. The clones in this table, taken by TCRdb from immuneACCESS, are in-frame only. Not every clone is retained; where verified, under half of the shortfall comes from an unresolved V gene, and the cause of the rest is unknown. Present in this sample are a few hundred thousand clones, around 85% of which were seen just once. The leading ten clones occupy 11% of the sample. The sequencing input was peripheral blood. These receptors all stem from a woman in her seventies with acute or convalescent COVID-19.

This chain connects TRBV5-1 to TRBJ2-2; 9 nucleotides align to TRBD1. Germline CDR1 SGHRS, CDR2 YFSETQ. This CDR3 contains 15 residues. After removal of 7 bases from V and 5 bases from J, the junction contained 9 bases not matched to a gene. Here the CDR3 DNA reads TGCGCCAGCCGCACCGGGACAGGGACAACCGGGGAGCTGTTTTTT. It encodes CASRTGTGTTGELFF.

For the CDR3, the DNA is TGCGCCAGCAGCTATTTCGGGGTTGCAACTAATGAAAAACTGTTTTTT. This translates into CASSYFGVATNEKLFF. The V call is TRBV5-1, the J call TRBJ1-4; D unresolved. CDR1 and CDR2 (germline): SGHRS, YFSETQ. Trimming pared 3 bases from V and 0 bases from J, leaving 12 bases between. The CDR3 runs 16 residues.

The rearrangement links TRBV5-1 to TRBJ1-1, with 9 bases aligning to TRBD1. The ends lost 0 bases at V and 0 bases at J; junction bases unmatched: 3. The CDR3 extends over 16 amino acids. In germline, CDR1 is SGHRS, CDR2 YFSETQ. The CDR3 region is CASSLGGQGMNTEAFF. DNA for the CDR3: TGCGCCAGCAGCTTGGGGGGACAGGGTATGAACACTGAAGCTTTCTTT.

Turning to this clone: Other DNA sequences from this sample encode an identical CDR3 as well. The chain employs TRBV18 and TRBJ1-5; 10 bases match TRBD1. With V trimmed by 3 bases and J by 4 bases, 3 bases remained unmatched. CDR3 size: 15 residues. Looked up from germline, CDR1 is KGHSH and CDR2 is LQKENI. The CDR3: CASSPGTGVNQPQHF. In nucleotides, the CDR3 is TGTGCCAGCTCACCGGGGACAGGGGTTAATCAGCCCCAGCATTTT.

This clone showed up just a few times. Different DNA sequences within this sample yield the same CDR3. The gene calls are TRBV12-3 or TRBV12-4 and TRBJ1-1, with D hard to call. This CDR3 contains 13 residues. The germline V and J ends were trimmed by 5 bases and 1 base, with 8 bases remaining between them. CDR3 amino acids: CASSVQANTEAFF. CDR3 DNA: TGTGCCAGCAGTGTGCAGGCGAACACTGAAGCTTTCTTT.

For this clone: Other nucleotide sequences in the sample specify the same CDR3. The chain joins TRBV5-1 to TRBJ2-3, with D unclear. Trimming removed 2 bases at V and 6 bases at J, with 4 bases between. CDR1 is SGHRS and CDR2 is YFSETQ in the germline V gene. There are 11 residues in the CDR3. CDR3 amino acids: CASSLSDTQYF. The CDR3 DNA is TGCGCCAGCAGCTTATCGGATACGCAGTATTTT.

The chain is built from TRBV27 and TRBJ1-6, with 9 nucleotides matching TRBD1. V trimming: 5 bases; J trimming: 10 bases; junction bases outside the gene matches: 12. CDR3 length equals 16 residues. The V gene's germline CDR1 is MNHEY and CDR2 SMNVEV (reference sequence). The CDR3 reads CASSPRPDRGLSPLHF. The CDR3 nucleotides read TGTGCCAGCAGTCCCAGACCGGACAGGGGCTTATCACCCCTCCACTTT.

This chain connects TRBV19 to TRBJ1-5; 8 bases fit TRBD1. The CDR3 has 14 residues. Germline values: CDR1 LNHDA, CDR2 SQIVND (reference sequence). With 5 bases clipped from V and 6 bases from J, the junction kept 6 bases outside the gene matches. CDR3 in DNA: TGTGCCAGTAGTCTGGACAGGGCGCCTCAGCCCCAGCATTTT. It yields the protein CASSLDRAPQPQHF.

This chain uses TRBV14 with TRBJ1-5; no definite D call. Germline CDR1 is SGHDN and CDR2 is FVKESK. This CDR3 has 13 amino acids. Trimming removed 1 base at V and 7 bases at J, with 8 bases between. CDR3 in amino acids: CASSQGMSQPQHF. DNA for the CDR3: TGTGCCAGCAGCCAAGGAATGAGCCAGCCCCAGCATTTT.

The chain carries TRBV2 and TRBJ1-2; D unclear. The germline V and J ends were trimmed by 6 bases and 2 bases, with 13 bases remaining between them. Germline CDR1 reads SNHLY; CDR2 reads FYNNEI. The CDR3 totals 14 residues. The CDR3 loop reads CASSPEARNYGYTF. As DNA, the CDR3 is TGTGCCAGCAGCCCTGAGGCACGAAACTATGGCTACACCTTC. Drawing the rest from reference TRBV2 and TRBJ1-2, the complete variable domain is EPEVTQTPSHQVTQMGQEVILRCVPISNHLYFYWYRQILGQKVEFLVSFYNNEISEKSEIFDDQFSVERPDGSNFTLKIRSTKLEDSAMYFCASSPEARNYGYTFGSGTRLTVV.

V usage is TRBV27 and J usage is TRBJ1-5; D unresolved. The V and J ends lost 6 bases and 4 bases respectively, with 16 bases between them. CDR3 length: 15 residues. Per the germline V gene, CDR1 is MNHEY and CDR2 is SMNVEV (reference sequence). DNA for the CDR3: TGTGCCAGCAGCCCCGGAGTGGGGAGGAATCAGCCCCAGCATTTT. This sequence encodes CASSPGVGRNQPQHF.

The chain couples TRBV7-9 to TRBJ2-3, with 8 bases fitting TRBD2. Per the germline V gene, CDR1 is SEHNR and CDR2 is FQNEAQ (reference sequence). This CDR3 is 15 amino acids long. V shed 3 bases, J shed 3 bases, and the junction held 5 bases outside the gene matches. The CDR3 is CASSFSGGGTDTQYF. In DNA, the CDR3 is TGTGCCAGCAGCTTCAGCGGGGGTGGAACAGATACGCAGTATTTT.

This sequence joins TRBV28 and TRBJ1-4; D gene ambiguous. CDR3 length equals 14 residues. Germline V lookup: CDR1 MDHEN, CDR2 SYDVKM. Trimming took off 2 bases at V and 2 bases at J, with 6 bases between the two ends. CDR3 DNA sequence: TGTGCCAGCAGTTTAAGGAGGACTAATGAAAAACTGTTTTTT. It translates to CASSLRRTNEKLFF. The whole variable domain, filled in from reference TRBV28 and TRBJ1-4, reads DVKVTQSSRYLVKRTGEKVFLECVQDMDHENMFWYRQDPGLGLRLIYFSYDVKMKEKGDIPEGYSVSREKKERFSLILESASTNQTSMYLCASSLRRTNEKLFFGSGTQLSVL.

The CDR3 nucleotides read TGTGCCAGCAGTAACAAGACAGGAGTGAACACTGAAGCTTTCTTT. This codes for CASSNKTGVNTEAFF. V usage is TRBV5-4 and J usage is TRBJ1-1; D is possibly TRBD1 (6 bases). Trimming left V 5 bases short and J 0 bases short, with 14 bases between. The germline gives CDR1 SGHNT, CDR2 YYREEE (reference sequence). The CDR3 loop spans 15 amino acids.

This clone was detected a few times. The rearrangement uses TRBV5-1 and TRBJ1-2; 8 bases agree with TRBD1. Germline trimming cut 4 bases from V and 10 bases from J; bases unmatched to any gene: 15. CDR3 length equals 15 residues. CDR1 and CDR2 from the germline V gene are SGHRS and YFSETQ. The CDR3 spells CASSPQGGRVNDYTF. The CDR3 DNA is TGCGCCAGCAGCCCACAGGGGGGCAGGGTGAATGACTACACCTTC.

This sequence joins TRBV19 and TRBJ1-2; D is uncertain. The V gene's germline CDR1 is LNHDA and CDR2 SQIVND (reference sequence). The CDR3 sequence is 13 residues long. Trimming removed 4 bases from V and 2 bases from J, with 8 bases in between. In nucleotides, the CDR3 is TGTGCCAGTAGTAGAACAGAGAACTATGGCTACACCTTC. Residues: CASSRTENYGYTF.

The CDR3 DNA sequence: TGTGCCAGCAGCTCCATAGCGGGATACAATGAGCAGTTCTTC. It yields the protein CASSSIAGYNEQFF. This chain uses TRBV3-1 (or the pseudogene TRBV3-2) with TRBJ2-1; 8 bases agree with TRBD2. Trimming removed 5 bases from V and 4 bases from J; junction bases left unmatched: 4. From germline, CDR1 is LGHDT and CDR2 YNNKEL (reference sequence). The CDR3 spans 14 residues.

This chain uses TRBV10-2 with TRBJ2-1, with 11 positions matching TRBD2. Germline CDR1 is WSHSY and CDR2 is SAAADI. CDR3 length: 16 amino acids. After removal of 7 bases from V and 6 bases from J, the junction contained 11 bases not matched to a gene. The CDR3 DNA sequence: TGCGCCAGCATCAGAACCCGACTAGCGGGATCCAATGAGCAGTTCTTC. This gives the protein CASIRTRLAGSNEQFF.

CDR3 sequence (DNA): TGCAGCGTAACGACAGGCCCTAACTATGGCTACACCTTC. This gives the protein CSVTTGPNYGYTF. The chain has TRBV29-1 and TRBJ1-2; a weak D match, TRBD1 (6 bases). CDR3 length: 13 amino acids. Germline V gene data show CDR1 as SQVTM and CDR2 as ANQGSEA. V lost 6 bases and J 0 bases, leaving 11 bases between the germline ends.

The genes are TRBV14 and TRBJ1-2; TRBD1 is a possible D gene (5 bases). This CDR3 region has 14 residues. Deletions cut 4 bases from V and 0 bases from J, with 9 bases between. The V gene's germline CDR1 is SGHDN and CDR2 FVKESK. CDR3 region: CASSRTPSNYGYTF. The CDR3 nucleotides read TGTGCCAGCAGCCGGACACCATCTAACTATGGCTACACCTTC.

This clone occurred many times. V gene TRBV5-4 combines with J gene TRBJ1-3; D unclear. The CDR3 runs to 15 residues. Germline V gives CDR1 SGHNT, CDR2 YYREEE (reference sequence). Trimming pared 3 bases from V and 4 bases from J, leaving 14 bases between. The CDR3 DNA is TGTGCCAGCAGCTCTACCTCCCGTCGGGGAAACACCATATATTTT. Translation gives CASSSTSRRGNTIYF.

V gene TRBV19 combines with J gene TRBJ1-1, with a possible D match to TRBD1 (6 bases). CDR3 length: 13 residues. With 7 bases removed from V and 8 bases from J, the gap between germline ends came to 17 bases. Germline CDR1 LNHDA, CDR2 SQIVND (reference sequence). In DNA form, the CDR3 reads TGTGCCAGTATCCCTGGGGGGGCGTCGGAAGCTTTCTTT. Translation: CASIPGGASEAFF.

The chain has TRBV5-1 and TRBJ1-2, with 7 bases identical to TRBD1. Unmatched junction bases numbered 10, after V lost 4 bases and J lost 7 bases. CDR1 and CDR2 (germline): SGHRS, YFSETQ. CDR3 length: 14 amino acids. CDR3: CASSPTGQVRGYTF. CDR3 coding DNA: TGCGCCAGCAGCCCCACCGGACAGGTTCGTGGCTACACCTTC.

The chain joins TRBV12-3 or TRBV12-4 to TRBJ1-2; 7 nucleotides agree with TRBD1. J gave up 8 bases and V 5 bases, and 8 bases lay outside the gene matches. The CDR3 has 13 residues. This chain's CDR3 is CASSGQAGYGYTF. DNA for the CDR3: TGTGCCAGCAGTGGACAGGCGGGATACGGCTACACCTTC.

As for this clone: Within the sample, other DNA sequences also encode this same CDR3. This sequence joins TRBV9 and TRBJ2-1; D remains ambiguous. V lost 0 bases and J lost 0, with 7 bases in between. Germline CDR1 is SGDLS and CDR2 is YYNGEE. The CDR3 contains 15 residues. The CDR3 here is CASSVGSSSYNEQFF. The DNA for the CDR3 is TGTGCCAGCAGCGTAGGTTCGAGCTCCTACAATGAGCAGTTCTTC.